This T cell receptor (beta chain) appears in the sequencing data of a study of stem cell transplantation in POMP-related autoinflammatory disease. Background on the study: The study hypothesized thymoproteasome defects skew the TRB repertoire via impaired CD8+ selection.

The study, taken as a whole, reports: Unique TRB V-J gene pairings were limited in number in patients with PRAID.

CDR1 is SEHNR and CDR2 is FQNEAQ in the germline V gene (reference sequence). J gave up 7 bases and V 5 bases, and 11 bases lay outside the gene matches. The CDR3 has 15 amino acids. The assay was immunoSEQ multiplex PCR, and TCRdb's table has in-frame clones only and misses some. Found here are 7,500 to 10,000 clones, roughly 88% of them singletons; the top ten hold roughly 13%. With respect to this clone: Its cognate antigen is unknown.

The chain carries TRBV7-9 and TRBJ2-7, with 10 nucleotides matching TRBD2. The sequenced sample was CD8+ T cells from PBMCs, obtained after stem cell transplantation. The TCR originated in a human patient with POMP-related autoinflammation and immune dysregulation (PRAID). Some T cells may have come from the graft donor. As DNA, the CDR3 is TGTGCCAGCAGCCCAATAACTAGCGGGGTTGGTGAGCAGTACTTC. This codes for CASSPITSGVGEQYF. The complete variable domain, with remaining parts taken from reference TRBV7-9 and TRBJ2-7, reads DTGVSQNPRHKITKRGQNVTFRCDPISEHNRLYWYRQTLGQGPEFLTYFQNEAQLEKSRLLSDRFSAERPKGSFSTLEIQRTEQGDSAMYLCASSPITSGVGEQYFGPGTRLTVT.